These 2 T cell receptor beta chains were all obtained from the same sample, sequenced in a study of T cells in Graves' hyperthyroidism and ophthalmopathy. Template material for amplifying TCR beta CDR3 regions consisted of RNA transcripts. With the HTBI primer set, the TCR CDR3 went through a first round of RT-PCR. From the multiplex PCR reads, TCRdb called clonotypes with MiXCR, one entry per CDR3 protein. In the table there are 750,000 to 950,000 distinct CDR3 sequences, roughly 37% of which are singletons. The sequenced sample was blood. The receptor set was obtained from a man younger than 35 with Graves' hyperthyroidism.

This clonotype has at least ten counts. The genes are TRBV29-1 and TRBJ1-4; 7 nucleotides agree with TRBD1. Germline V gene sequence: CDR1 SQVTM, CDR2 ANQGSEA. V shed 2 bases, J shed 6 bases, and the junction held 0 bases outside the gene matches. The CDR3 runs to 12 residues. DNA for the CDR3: TGCAGCGTTGAACAGGGGGATGAAAAACTGTTTTTT. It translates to CSVEQGDEKLFF.

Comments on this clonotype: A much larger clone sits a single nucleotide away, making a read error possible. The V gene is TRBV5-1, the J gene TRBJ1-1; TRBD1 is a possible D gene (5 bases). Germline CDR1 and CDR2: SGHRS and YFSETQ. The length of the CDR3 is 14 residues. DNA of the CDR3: TGCGCCAGCTCGGAGAGAGGGACGAACACTGAAGCTTACTTT. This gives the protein CASSERGTNTEAYF.